Each of the 13 T cell receptor beta chains below was sequenced from the same sample in a study of Graves' ophthalmopathy and Graves' hyperthyroidism. RNA served as the template for amplifying TCR beta CDR3 regions. First-round RT-PCR with HTBI primers preceded a second-round multiplex PCR. Each CDR3 protein gets one entry after TCRdb re-called the multiplex PCR reads with MiXCR. The sample includes 200,000 to 300,000 distinct CDR3 sequences, approximately 42% of them seen just once. Sample: peripheral blood. These receptors came from an adult man with Graves' ophthalmopathy.

V gene TRBV2 combines with J gene TRBJ2-7; no definite D call. V dropped 0 bases and J dropped 10 bases, with 7 bases sitting between them. Germline CDR1 reads SNHLY; CDR2 reads FYNNEI. This CDR3 comprises 11 residues. The CDR3 spells CASSEAYHQYF. CDR3 sequence (DNA): TGTGCCAGCAGTGAAGCGTACCATCAGTACTTC.

This clonotype was recorded a few times. The chain employs TRBV12-3 or TRBV12-4 and TRBJ2-5; D could derive from TRBD1 or TRBD2 (5 bases each). With 6 bases removed from V and 7 bases from J, the gap between germline ends came to 18 bases. CDR3 size: 14 residues. The CDR3 region is CASSPRDPDGTQYF. The DNA for the CDR3 is TGTGCCAGCAGCCCGAGGGACCCAGACGGGACCCAGTACTTC.

The sample holds a few counts of this clonotype. V is TRBV9 and J is TRBJ2-7; no definite D call. V was pared by 4 bases and J by 7 bases, with 15 bases between. CDR3 length: 13 residues. Germline loops: CDR1 SGDLS, CDR2 YYNGEE. CDR3 in amino acids: CASSLPRVGEQYF. The DNA for the CDR3 is TGTGCCAGCAGCCTCCCTCGTGTTGGGGAGCAGTACTTC.

This clonotype is a singleton in its sample. This chain connects TRBV15 to TRBJ2-7; a weak D match, TRBD1 (6 bases). This CDR3 is 14 amino acids long. The V gene's germline CDR1 is LNHNV and CDR2 YYDKDF (reference sequence). Trimming removed 1 base at V and 6 bases at J, with 13 bases between. The CDR3 DNA reads TGTGCCACCAGCAGAGCCCAGGGGTCGCGCGAGCAGTACTTC. It encodes CATSRAQGSREQYF.

This clonotype was counted a few times. The chain recombines TRBV15 with TRBJ1-3; 9 nucleotides line up with TRBD1. The length of the CDR3 is 17 residues. J gave up 1 base and V 1 base, and 5 bases lay outside the gene matches. Germline V gene lookup returns CDR1 LNHNV and CDR2 YYDKDF (reference sequence). CDR3: CATSRGDRVSSGNTIYF. The CDR3 DNA reads as TGTGCCACCAGCAGAGGGGACAGGGTTTCGTCTGGAAACACCATATATTTT.

The chain is built from TRBV20-1 and TRBJ2-2; 7 nucleotides align to TRBD1. V was clipped by 7 bases and J by 1 base; unmatched bases: 9. Germline V lookup: CDR1 DFQATT, CDR2 SNEGSKA (reference sequence). The CDR3 runs to 15 residues. The CDR3: CSVKEGAGNTGELFF. The CDR3 DNA follows: TGCAGTGTTAAAGAGGGGGCAGGGAACACCGGGGAGCTGTTTTTT.

The CDR3: CATSENSGRQSSYEQYF. The DNA of the CDR3 is TGTGCCACCAGTGAAAATAGCGGGAGGCAAAGCTCCTACGAGCAGTACTTC. V gene TRBV24-1 combines with J gene TRBJ2-7, with 10 nucleotides matching TRBD2. Germline V CDR1 and CDR2: KGHDR, SFDVKD. Losses at the gene ends were 4 bases for V and 0 bases for J; bases not matched to a gene: 8. This CDR3 contains 17 residues.

This rearrangement joins TRBV29-1 to TRBJ2-5; TRBD2 is a possible D gene (6 bases). The CDR3 contains 12 residues. The germline V gene encodes CDR1 SQVTM and CDR2 ANQGSEA. Between the trimmed V and J ends, which lost 7 bases and 1 base, there was a span of 10 bases. CDR3 protein: CSGGGVQETQYF. The DNA for the CDR3 is TGCAGCGGCGGAGGGGTCCAAGAGACCCAGTACTTC.

This clonotype appeared many times. The chain uses TRBV25-1 and TRBJ1-1, with D unresolved. With 2 bases removed from V and 6 bases from J, the gap between germline ends came to 10 bases. The CDR3 spans 13 residues. CDR1 and CDR2 (germline): MGHDK, SYGVNS. The CDR3 nucleotides are TGTGCCAGCAGTGAAAACGGTAACCCTGAAGCTTTCTTT. Amino acids: CASSENGNPEAFF. Complete variable domain (other parts from reference TRBV25-1 and TRBJ1-1): EADIYQTPRYLVIGTGKKITLECSQTMGHDKMYWYQQDPGMELHLIHYSYGVNSTEKGDLSSESTVSRIRTEHFPLTLESARPSHTSQYLCASSENGNPEAFFGQGTRLTVV.

The chain has TRBV5-6 and TRBJ1-2, with 7 bases lining up with TRBD1. The CDR3 runs 14 residues. Germline CDR1 reads SGHDT; CDR2 reads YYEEEE. V shed 4 bases and J 6 bases; nucleotides not matched to a gene: 9. CDR3 bases: TGTGCCAGCAGCACTTACGGGACAGTTGATGGCTACACCTTC. Protein product: CASSTYGTVDGYTF.

V usage is TRBV25-1 and J usage is TRBJ2-7, with D possibly TRBD1 on 6 matching bases. The CDR3 sequence is 15 residues long. Germline assignment: CDR1 MGHDK and CDR2 SYGVNS. Between the trimmed V and J ends, which lost 6 bases and 3 bases, there was a span of 18 bases. The CDR3 reads CASRDSQGNSYEQYF. CDR3 bases: TGTGCCAGCAGAGACTCACAGGGCAATAGCTACGAGCAGTACTTC.

V and J are TRBV4-1 and TRBJ2-5; D call uncertain. Germline lookup yields CDR1 MGHRA and CDR2 YSYEKL. V was clipped by 1 base and J by 5 bases, with 8 bases between them. This CDR3 is 13 amino acids long. CDR3 loop: CASSQGGPETQYF. DNA for the CDR3: TGCGCCAGCAGCCAAGGAGGCCCGGAGACCCAGTACTTC.

The J gene is TRBJ1-6, the V gene TRBV20-1; D is unclear. Trimming took off 0 bases at V and 0 bases at J, with 9 bases between the two ends. Germline CDR1 DFQATT, CDR2 SNEGSKA (reference sequence). CDR3 length: 16 residues. The CDR3 nucleotides read TGCAGTGCTAGAGATAAGGGATTCTCCTATAATTCACCCCTCCACTTT. It yields the protein CSARDKGFSYNSPLHF.